This T cell receptor beta chain was documented in a study of blood T cell repertoires in COVID-19. Study-wide background: COVID-19 samples from acute and convalescent phases originated in the United States, Italy and Spain. Nucleic acid was either cDNA or gDNA, and it came from T cells, B-cell-depleted T cells, or PBMCs.

Original processing methods: Amplification with reference gene primers provided the estimates of nucleated cell counts. Some clones are missing from TCRdb's copy, which holds only in-frame ones; the method was immunoSEQ multiplex PCR. The D gene and trimming were derived from the DNA, and the V and J assignments and clone size from that table. This sample has about 230,000 clones; about 85% occur once, and the top ten carry around 1%. This CDR3 contains 14 residues. This receptor was identified in a man aged 35-49 years with acute or convalescent COVID-19. The V call is TRBV21-1, the J call TRBJ2-1; the table's D gene call, TRBD1, was not cross checked with the DNA. TRBV21-1 is termed a pseudogene. Sequencing was performed on peripheral blood. CDR3 sequence: CASSNRRDYNEQFF. The CDR3 DNA is TGTGCCAGCAGCAATCGCAGGGACTACAATGAGCAGTTCTTC.